This is a list of T cell receptor beta chains from one sample in a study of T cells in Graves' hyperthyroidism and ophthalmopathy. TCRdb re-analysed the multiplex PCR reads in MiXCR, keeping a single row per CDR3 protein. The sample has around 200,000 distinct CDR3 sequences, about 16% seen once. The sequenced material came from blood. These receptors originate from a man aged 35-49 years with Graves' hyperthyroidism. CDR3s include the opening cysteine and the closing phenylalanine or tryptophan. Each record gives: V gene, D gene, clone size, J gene, CDR3 protein, CDR3 DNA. The D gene is left open where the match is weak. Some rows mark clone size as missing; the rest say once, few, many or name a class of expanded clone.

TRBV2	NA	many	TRBJ2-7	CASSEGEGRYF	TGTGCCAGCAGTGAAGGAGAGGGACGGTACTTC
TRBV5-1	TRBD2	many	TRBJ2-2	CASSGELAGGYTGELFF	TGCGCCAGCAGCGGGGAACTAGCGGGGGGATACACCGGGGAGCTGTTTTTT
TRBV7-8	NA	many	TRBJ2-7	CASSLRGRGQLAETYEQYF	TGTGCCAGCAGCTTAAGAGGGAGGGGGCAATTAGCTGAGACCTACGAGCAGTACTTC
TRBV28	TRBD1	many	TRBJ1-5	CASSSRGGYSNQPQHF	TGTGCCAGCAGTTCCAGGGGGGGGTATAGCAATCAGCCCCAGCATTTT
TRBV19	NA	NA	TRBJ2-5	CASSIDGQETQYF	TGTGCCAGTAGTATAGATGGCCAAGAGACCCAGTACTTC
TRBV7-2	TRBD1	many	TRBJ1-2	CASSAGTGGPGYTF	TGTGCCAGCAGCGCCGGGACAGGGGGACCCGGCTACACCTTC
TRBV5-1	TRBD2	NA	TRBJ2-5	CASSFFGGSSVGGGQQETQYF	TGCGCCAGCAGCTTTTTCGGGGGGTCTTCGGTTGGCGGGGGTCAACAAGAGACCCAGTACTTC
TRBV30	NA	NA	TRBJ2-7	CAWSKGQEYEQYF	TGTGCCTGGAGTAAAGGGCAGGAGTACGAGCAGTACTTC
TRBV5-1	NA	NA	TRBJ2-2	CASSLSGGNTGELLF	TGCGCCAGCAGCTTGTCGGGCGGGAACACCGGGGAGCTGCTTTTT
TRBV18	TRBD1	NA	TRBJ1-2	CASPRQGAYGYTF	TGTGCCAGCCCACGACAGGGGGCGTATGGCTACACCTTC
TRBV13	NA	many	TRBJ2-2	CASAGGEETGELFF	TGTGCCAGCGCCGGCGGGGAGGAGACCGGGGAGCTGTTTTTT
TRBV6-1	TRBD1	many	TRBJ1-5	CASSRQGPQPQHF	TGTGCCAGCAGTCGACAGGGCCCTCAGCCCCAGCATTTT
TRBV28	NA	many	TRBJ1-4	CASSSIRGTNEKLFF	TGTGCCAGCAGTTCCATCAGGGGCACTAATGAAAAACTGTTTTTT
TRBV28	TRBD1	many	TRBJ2-7	CASNQHPGTGLYEQYF	TGTGCCAGCAATCAACACCCCGGGACAGGGTTATACGAGCAGTACTTC
TRBV5-6	TRBD1	NA	TRBJ2-5	CASSLMTGGSQETQYF	TGTGCCAGCAGCTTGATGACAGGGGGTTCGCAAGAGACCCAGTACTTC
TRBV7-8	TRBD1	many	TRBJ1-5	CASSLAQQGAGQPQHF	TGTGCCAGCAGCTTAGCGCAACAGGGGGCGGGTCAGCCCCAGCATTTT
TRBV12-3/TRBV12-4	NA	many	TRBJ2-7	CASSLGSGGFYEQYF	TGTGCCAGCAGTTTAGGTTCTGGCGGTTTCTACGAGCAGTACTTC
TRBV28	NA	NA	TRBJ1-3	CASSLGQTFLGNTVYF	TGTGCCAGCAGTTTAGGGCAGACTTTTCTTGGAAACACCGTATATTTT
TRBV6-1	NA	few	TRBJ2-4	CASSEGQGKNIQYF	TGTGCCAGCAGTGAAGGCCAGGGCAAAAACATTCAGTACTTC
TRBV2	TRBD1	NA	TRBJ2-3	CASRQSGQGMSTDTQYF	TGTGCCAGCAGACAATCCGGACAGGGAATGAGCACAGATACGCAGTATTTT
TRBV6-2/TRBV6-3	NA	many	TRBJ1-5	CASTYTVNQPQHF	TGTGCCAGCACCTACACCGTCAATCAGCCCCAGCATTTT
TRBV19	TRBD2	NA	TRBJ2-5	CASKDGGGRETQYF	TGTGCCAGTAAAGATGGCGGGGGGCGTGAGACCCAGTACTTC
TRBV2	NA	NA	TRBJ1-1	CASSAPGMNTEAFF	TGTGCCAGCAGTGCCCCAGGGATGAACACTGAAGCTTTCTTT
TRBV30	NA	many	TRBJ1-4	CAWSVSGFEKLFF	TGTGCCTGGAGTGTCTCAGGGTTCGAAAAACTGTTTTTT
TRBV5-4	TRBD2	NA	TRBJ2-7	CASSFSGERSYEQYF	TGTGCCAGCAGCTTTAGCGGGGAGCGCTCCTACGAGCAGTACTTC
TRBV27	TRBD1	many	TRBJ1-2	CASSLWGQGYGYTF	TGTGCCAGCAGTTTATGGGGACAGGGATATGGCTACACCTTC
TRBV20-1	TRBD1	NA	TRBJ2-5	CSATTLVLGTAQETQYF	TGCAGTGCTACCACCCTAGTTTTGGGGACAGCTCAAGAGACCCAGTACTTC
TRBV11-2	NA	few	TRBJ2-1	CASSSDLRTNNEQFF	TGTGCCAGCAGCTCGGATCTACGAACGAACAATGAGCAGTTCTTC
TRBV19	NA	few	TRBJ2-7	CASSIQAAGSGEQYF	TGTGCCAGTAGTATTCAGGCCGCCGGGTCTGGGGAGCAGTACTTC
TRBV2	NA	many	TRBJ1-3	CASSAGTFANTIYF	TGTGCCAGCAGTGCGGGGACCTTTGCAAACACCATATATTTT
TRBV9	NA	NA	TRBJ2-2	CASSVVQSTGELFF	TGTGCCAGCAGCGTAGTCCAGTCCACCGGGGAGCTGTTTTTT
TRBV3-1	NA	many	TRBJ2-7	CASSWEPYEQYF	TGTGCCAGCAGCTGGGAGCCTTACGAGCAGTACTTC
TRBV5-1	NA	many	TRBJ2-7	CASSLYGTAGEQYF	TGCGCCAGCAGCTTATACGGGACCGCCGGCGAGCAGTACTTC
TRBV28	TRBD1	many	TRBJ2-6	CASRADRGRGANVLTF	TGTGCCAGCAGGGCAGACAGGGGGAGGGGGGCCAACGTCCTGACTTTC
TRBV28	NA	few	TRBJ1-1	CASSLAPSLGLYYTEAFF	TGTGCCAGCAGTTTAGCCCCGTCACTCGGGCTTTACTACACTGAAGCTTTCTTT
TRBV29-1	TRBD2	many	TRBJ2-5	CSTLLAGVETQYF	TGCAGCACCCTACTAGCGGGGGTAGAGACCCAGTACTTC
TRBV6-1	NA	NA	TRBJ2-7	CASSYSGLGAFNEQYF	TGTGCCAGCAGCTATTCCGGGCTGGGGGCCTTCAACGAGCAGTACTTC
TRBV19	NA	few	TRBJ2-1	CASSTRRDEQFF	TGTGCCAGTAGCACGCGGCGCGATGAGCAGTTCTTC
TRBV29-1	NA	NA	TRBJ2-1	CSVVPWKNNEQFF	TGCAGCGTTGTTCCCTGGAAAAACAATGAGCAGTTCTTC
TRBV5-1	TRBD2	many	TRBJ2-3	CASSQRGDTDTQYF	TGCGCCAGCAGCCAACGGGGGGACACAGATACGCAGTATTTT
TRBV7-2	NA	many	TRBJ2-5	CASSVRQSQETQYF	TGTGCCAGCAGCGTCCGACAGAGCCAAGAGACCCAGTACTTC